Each of the 3 T cell receptor beta chains below was sequenced from the same sample in a study of cytomegalovirus exposure and HLA in healthy donors. The data were produced by immunoSEQ multiplex PCR, yet TCRdb's version contains in-frame clones alone and is incomplete. The repertoire holds just over 80,000 clones, 96% seen once, with 1.3% in the top ten. Sample: PBMCs. These TCRs come from a young woman in good health and CMV-seronegative.

V gene TRBV28 combines with J gene TRBJ2-3; no reliable D call. This CDR3 spans 13 amino acids. From germline, CDR1 is MDHEN and CDR2 SYDVKM. Deletions cut 5 bases from V and 4 bases from J, with 10 bases between. In DNA, the CDR3 is TGTGCCAGCAGTACCCCAGGCTCAGATACGCAGTATTTT. Its translation: CASSTPGSDTQYF.

This clone was detected only once. The chain uses TRBV2 and TRBJ2-7; the D gene is possibly TRBD2 (6 bases). The CDR3 extends over 14 amino acids. The V end was cut by 6 bases, the J end by 0 bases, with 12 bases between. Looked up from germline, CDR1 is SNHLY and CDR2 is FYNNEI. The CDR3 loop is CASSREVGSYEQYF. The CDR3 DNA sequence: TGTGCCAGCAGCAGGGAGGTAGGCTCCTACGAGCAGTACTTC.

This chain uses TRBV10-2 with TRBJ1-4; D gene uncertain. CDR1 is WSHSY and CDR2 is SAAADI in the germline V gene. The ends were cut back, 8 bases at V and 2 bases at J, with 9 bases in the middle. The CDR3 runs to 13 residues. The CDR3 coding sequence is TGCGCCAGCTGGGGAGCGACTAATGAAAAACTGTTTTTT. Translated: CASWGATNEKLFF.